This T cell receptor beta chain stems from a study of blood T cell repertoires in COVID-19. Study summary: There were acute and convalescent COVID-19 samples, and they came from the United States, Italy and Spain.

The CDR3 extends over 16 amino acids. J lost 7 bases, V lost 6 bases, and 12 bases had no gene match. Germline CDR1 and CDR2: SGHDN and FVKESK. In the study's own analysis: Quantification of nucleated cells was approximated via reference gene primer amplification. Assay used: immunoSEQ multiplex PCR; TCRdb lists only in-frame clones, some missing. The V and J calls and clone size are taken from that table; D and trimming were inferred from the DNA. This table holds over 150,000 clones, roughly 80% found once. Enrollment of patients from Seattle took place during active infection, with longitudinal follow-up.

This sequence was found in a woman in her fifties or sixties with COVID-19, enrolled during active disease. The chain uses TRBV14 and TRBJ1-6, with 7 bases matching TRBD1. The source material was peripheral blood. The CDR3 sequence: CASRRQGGLINSPLHF. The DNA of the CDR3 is TGTGCCAGCAGACGACAGGGCGGACTGATCAATTCACCCCTCCACTTT.